This T cell receptor beta chain was found in a study of CD4 T cells in relation to SARS-CoV-2 and coronaviruses. Overall study: Crossreactive spike epitopes shared across donors were mapped to their HLA restriction. Study-level findings and limits: In roughly 60% of donors, memory CD4+ clonotypes crossrecognized SARS-CoV-2 and at least one common cold coronavirus spike.

Profiled with immunoSEQ multiplex PCR; TCRdb holds only in-frame clones, not every one. Among 20,000 to 25,000 clones listed, roughly 82% were seen once. The CDR3 has 14 residues. V shed 5 bases and J 4 bases; nucleotides not matched to a gene: 6. Germline loops: CDR1 SGHAT, CDR2 FQNNGV. A word on this clone: What it recognizes is unknown.

CD4+ T cells from unexposed donors were obtained before the COVID-19 pandemic (2011-2018). The cells were cultured for about ten days before CD4+ T cells were isolated. As cell numbers allowed, unexposed-donor CD4+ T cells faced SARS-CoV-2 S/N and four cold-coronavirus spikes. The chain has TRBV11-2 and TRBJ2-7, with 9 bases lining up with TRBD2. The specimen was CD4+ T cells from PBMCs, cultured in vitro. This sequence originates from a human donor in good health. CDR3 nucleotide sequence: TGTGCCAGCAGCGCCCGTAGCGGGGGTTACGAGCAGTACTTC. Translation: CASSARSGGYEQYF.